This TCR beta chain was found in a study of T cell responses to AZD1222 COVID-19 vaccine. General study findings and limits: The study found vaccine-associated CD4 TCRs spanning spike, dominant at 160-218 and 743-854. After two AZD1222 doses, spike-specific TCR breadth and depth rose versus day 0.

Timing groups of about 4 and about 12 weeks for second doses were pooled. The CDR3 covers 11 residues. CDR1 is SNHLY and CDR2 is FYNNEI in the germline V gene. Trimming left V 10 bases short and J 5 bases short, with 12 bases between. Of note for this clone: What it binds is unknown.

The table came from immunoSEQ multiplex PCR; TCRdb's copy has only in-frame clones and leaves some out. The profile shows approximately 91,000 clones, more than 85% of them singletons. The specimen comprised peripheral blood, sampled 28 days after the second AZD1222 dose. The source of this sequence is an adult who received the AZD1222 COVID-19 vaccine. This chain joins TRBV2 and TRBJ2-7, with D perhaps matching TRBD1 or TRBD2 (5 bases each). The CDR3 DNA is TGTGCCACCTCGGGGACCAACGAGCAGTACTTC. This sequence encodes CATSGTNEQYF.